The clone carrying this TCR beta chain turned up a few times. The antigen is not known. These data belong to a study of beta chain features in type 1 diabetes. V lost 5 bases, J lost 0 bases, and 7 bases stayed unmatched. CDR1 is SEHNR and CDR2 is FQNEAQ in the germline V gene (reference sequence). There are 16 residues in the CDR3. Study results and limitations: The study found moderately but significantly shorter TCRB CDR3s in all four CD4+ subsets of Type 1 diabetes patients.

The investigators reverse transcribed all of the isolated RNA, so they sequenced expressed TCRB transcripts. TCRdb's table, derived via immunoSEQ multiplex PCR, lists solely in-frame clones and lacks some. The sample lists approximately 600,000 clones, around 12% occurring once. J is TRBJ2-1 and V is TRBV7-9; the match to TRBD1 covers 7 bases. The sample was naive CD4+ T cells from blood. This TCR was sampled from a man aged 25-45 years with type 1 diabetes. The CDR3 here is CASSPDRQISYNEQFF. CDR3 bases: TGTGCCAGCAGCCCGGACAGGCAGATCTCCTACAATGAGCAGTTCTTC.